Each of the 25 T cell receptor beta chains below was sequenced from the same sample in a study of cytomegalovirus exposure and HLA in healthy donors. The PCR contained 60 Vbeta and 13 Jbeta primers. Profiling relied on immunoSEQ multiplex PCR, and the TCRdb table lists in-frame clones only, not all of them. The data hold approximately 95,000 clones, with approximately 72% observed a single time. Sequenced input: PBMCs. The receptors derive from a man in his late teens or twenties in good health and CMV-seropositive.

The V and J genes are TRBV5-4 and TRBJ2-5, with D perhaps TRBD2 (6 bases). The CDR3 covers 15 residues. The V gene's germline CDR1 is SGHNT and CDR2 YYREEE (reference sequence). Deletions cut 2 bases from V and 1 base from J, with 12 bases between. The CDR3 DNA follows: TGTGCCAGCAGCTTATCGCGACTAGGCCAAGAGACCCAGTACTTC. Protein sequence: CASSLSRLGQETQYF.

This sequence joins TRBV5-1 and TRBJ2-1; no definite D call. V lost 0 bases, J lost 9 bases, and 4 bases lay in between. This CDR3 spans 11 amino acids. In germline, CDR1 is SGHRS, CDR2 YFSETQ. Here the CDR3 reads CASSLVSEQFF. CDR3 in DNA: TGCGCCAGCAGCTTGGTATCTGAGCAGTTCTTC.

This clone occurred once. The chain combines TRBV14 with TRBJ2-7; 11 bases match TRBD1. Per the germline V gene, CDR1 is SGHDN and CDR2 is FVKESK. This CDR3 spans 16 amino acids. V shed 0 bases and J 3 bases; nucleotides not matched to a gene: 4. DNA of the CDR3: TGTGCCAGCAGCCAAGACCGGGACAGGGGGGACTACGAGCAGTACTTC. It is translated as CASSQDRDRGDYEQYF.

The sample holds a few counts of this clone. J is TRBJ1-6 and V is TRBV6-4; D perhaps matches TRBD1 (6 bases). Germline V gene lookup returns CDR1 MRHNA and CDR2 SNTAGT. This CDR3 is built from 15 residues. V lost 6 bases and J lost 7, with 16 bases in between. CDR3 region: CASSAEIQGNSPLHF. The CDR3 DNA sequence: TGTGCCAGCAGCGCCGAGATCCAGGGGAATTCACCCCTCCACTTT.

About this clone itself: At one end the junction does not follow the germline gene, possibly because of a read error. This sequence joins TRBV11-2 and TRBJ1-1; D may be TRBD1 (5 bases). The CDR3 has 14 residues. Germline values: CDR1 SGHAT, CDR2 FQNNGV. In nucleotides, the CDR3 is TGTGCCTGCAGCTCCCCGGGGGGGGGAAGTGGTGCTTTCTTT. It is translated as CACSSPGGGSGAFF.

In DNA, the CDR3 is TGTGCCAGCAGCTTAGCTTTGAGCTCCTACAATGAGCAGTTCTTC. Translation: CASSLALSSYNEQFF. This chain joins TRBV11-3 and TRBJ2-1; unclear D gene. The V end was cut by 1 base, the J end by 0 bases, with 7 bases between. The CDR3 consists of 15 residues. CDR1 SGHNT and CDR2 YENEEA come from the germline V gene.

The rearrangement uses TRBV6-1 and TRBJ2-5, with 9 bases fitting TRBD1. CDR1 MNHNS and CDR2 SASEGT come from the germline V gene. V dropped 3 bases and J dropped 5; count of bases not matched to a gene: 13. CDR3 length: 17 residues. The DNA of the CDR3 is TGTGCCAGCAGTGAGAGGATTGACAGGGGGATTGAGGAGACCCAGTACTTC. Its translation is CASSERIDRGIEETQYF.

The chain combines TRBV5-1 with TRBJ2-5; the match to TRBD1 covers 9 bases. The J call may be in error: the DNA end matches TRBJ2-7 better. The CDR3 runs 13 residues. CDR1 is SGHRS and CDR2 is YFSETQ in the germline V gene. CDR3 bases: TGCGCCAGCAGTGGGGACAGGGCCTACGAGCAGTACTTC. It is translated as CASSGDRAYEQYF.

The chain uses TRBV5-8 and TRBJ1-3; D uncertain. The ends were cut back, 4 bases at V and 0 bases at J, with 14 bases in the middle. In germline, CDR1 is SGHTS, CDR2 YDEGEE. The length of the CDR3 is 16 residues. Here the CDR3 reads CASSANQVLSGNTIYF. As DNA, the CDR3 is TGTGCCAGCAGCGCTAACCAGGTTCTCTCTGGAAACACCATATATTTT. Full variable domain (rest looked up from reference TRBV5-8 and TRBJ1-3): EAGVTQSPTHLIKTRGQQATLRCSPISGHTSVYWYQQALGLGLQFLLWYDEGEERNRGNFPPRFSGRQFPNYSSELNVNALELEDSALYLCASSANQVLSGNTIYFGEGSWLTVV.

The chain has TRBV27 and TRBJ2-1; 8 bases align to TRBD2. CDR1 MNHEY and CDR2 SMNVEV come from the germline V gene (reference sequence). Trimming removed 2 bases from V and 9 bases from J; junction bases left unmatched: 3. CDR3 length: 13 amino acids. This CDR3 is CASSLGAGGEQFF. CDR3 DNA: TGTGCCAGCAGTTTAGGGGCGGGAGGTGAGCAGTTCTTC.

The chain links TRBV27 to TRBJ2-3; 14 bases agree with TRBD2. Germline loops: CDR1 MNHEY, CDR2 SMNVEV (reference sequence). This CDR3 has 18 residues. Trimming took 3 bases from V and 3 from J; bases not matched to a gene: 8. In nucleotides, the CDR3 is TGTGCCAGCAGTTTCGGGACTAGCGGGGGCCGCGCGACAGATACGCAGTATTTT. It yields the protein CASSFGTSGGRATDTQYF.

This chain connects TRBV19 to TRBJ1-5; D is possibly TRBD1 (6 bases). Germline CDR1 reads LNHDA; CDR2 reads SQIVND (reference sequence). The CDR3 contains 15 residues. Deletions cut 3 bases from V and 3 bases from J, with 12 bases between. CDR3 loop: CASSMLGAYNQPQHF. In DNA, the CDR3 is TGTGCCAGTAGTATGTTGGGGGCTTACAATCAGCCCCAGCATTTT.

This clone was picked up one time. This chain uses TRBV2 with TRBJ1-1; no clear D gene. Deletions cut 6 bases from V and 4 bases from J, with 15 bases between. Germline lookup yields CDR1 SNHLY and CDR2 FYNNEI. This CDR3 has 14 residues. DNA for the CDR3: TGTGCCAGCAGAGGAATGCGGGGAGGCACTGAAGCTTTCTTT. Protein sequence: CASRGMRGGTEAFF.

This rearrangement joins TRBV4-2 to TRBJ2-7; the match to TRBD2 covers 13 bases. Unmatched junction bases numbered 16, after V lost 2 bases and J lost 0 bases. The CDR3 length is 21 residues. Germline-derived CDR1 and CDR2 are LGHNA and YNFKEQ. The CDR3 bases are TGTGCCAGCAGCCAATACCCCGGACTAGCGGGGGAACCTATATCCTCCTACGAGCAGTACTTC. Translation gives CASSQYPGLAGEPISSYEQYF.

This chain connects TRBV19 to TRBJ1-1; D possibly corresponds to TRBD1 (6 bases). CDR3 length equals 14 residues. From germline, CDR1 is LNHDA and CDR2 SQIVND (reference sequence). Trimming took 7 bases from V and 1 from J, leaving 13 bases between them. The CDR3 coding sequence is TGTGCCAGTACCCCGGGACATAGGAACACTGAAGCTTTCTTT. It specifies CASTPGHRNTEAFF.

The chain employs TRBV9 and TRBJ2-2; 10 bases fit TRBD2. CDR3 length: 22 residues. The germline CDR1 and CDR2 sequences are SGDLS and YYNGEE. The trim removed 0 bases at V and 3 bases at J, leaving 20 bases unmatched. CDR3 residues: CASSVESPQRLAGGQYTGELFF. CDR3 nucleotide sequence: TGTGCCAGCAGCGTAGAATCCCCTCAGCGGTTAGCGGGGGGCCAATACACCGGGGAGCTGTTTTTT.

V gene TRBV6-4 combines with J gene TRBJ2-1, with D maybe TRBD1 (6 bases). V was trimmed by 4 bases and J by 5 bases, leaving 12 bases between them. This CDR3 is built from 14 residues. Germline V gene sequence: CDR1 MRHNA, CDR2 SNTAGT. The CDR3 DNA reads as TGTGCCAGCAGTGTGGGCAGGGGCCACAATGAGCAGTTCTTC. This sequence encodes CASSVGRGHNEQFF.

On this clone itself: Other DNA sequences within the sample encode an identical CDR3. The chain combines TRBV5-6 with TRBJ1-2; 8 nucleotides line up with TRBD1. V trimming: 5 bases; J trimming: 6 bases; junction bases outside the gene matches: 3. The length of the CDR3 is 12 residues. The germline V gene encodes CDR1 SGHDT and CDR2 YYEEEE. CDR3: CASRSTGDGYTF. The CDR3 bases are TGTGCCAGCAGATCGACAGGGGATGGCTACACCTTC.

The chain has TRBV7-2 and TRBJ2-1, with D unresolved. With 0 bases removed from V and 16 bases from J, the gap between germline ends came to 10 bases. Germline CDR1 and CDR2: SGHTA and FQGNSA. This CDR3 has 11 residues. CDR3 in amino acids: CASSLATARFF. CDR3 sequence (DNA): TGTGCCAGCAGCTTAGCGACTGCCCGTTTCTTC.

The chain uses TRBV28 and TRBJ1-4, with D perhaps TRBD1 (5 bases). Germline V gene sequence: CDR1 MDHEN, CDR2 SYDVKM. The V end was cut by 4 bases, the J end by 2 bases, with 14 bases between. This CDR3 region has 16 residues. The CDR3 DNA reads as TGTGCCAGCAGTTCCAGCGGGACTGGGACTAATGAAAAACTGTTTTTT. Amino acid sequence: CASSSSGTGTNEKLFF.

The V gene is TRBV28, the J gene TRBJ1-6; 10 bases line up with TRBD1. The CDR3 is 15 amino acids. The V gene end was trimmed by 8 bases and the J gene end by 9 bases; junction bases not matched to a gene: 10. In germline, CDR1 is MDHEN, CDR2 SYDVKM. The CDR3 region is CASQRTGGVISPLHF. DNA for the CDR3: TGTGCCAGCCAACGGACAGGGGGTGTTATTTCACCCCTCCACTTT.

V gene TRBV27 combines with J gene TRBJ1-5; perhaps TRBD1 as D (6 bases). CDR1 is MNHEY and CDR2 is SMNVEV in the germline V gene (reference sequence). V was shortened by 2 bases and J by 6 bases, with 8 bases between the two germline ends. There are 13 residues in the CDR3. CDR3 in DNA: TGTGCCAGCAGTTTAGAGGGGGTTCAGCCCCAGCATTTT. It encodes CASSLEGVQPQHF.

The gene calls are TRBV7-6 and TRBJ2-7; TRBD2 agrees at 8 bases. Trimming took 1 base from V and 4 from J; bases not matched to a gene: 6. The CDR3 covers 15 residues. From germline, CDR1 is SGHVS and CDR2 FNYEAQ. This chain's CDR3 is CASSLVTSGSYEQYF. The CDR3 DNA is TGTGCCAGCAGCTTAGTTACTAGCGGTTCATACGAGCAGTACTTC.

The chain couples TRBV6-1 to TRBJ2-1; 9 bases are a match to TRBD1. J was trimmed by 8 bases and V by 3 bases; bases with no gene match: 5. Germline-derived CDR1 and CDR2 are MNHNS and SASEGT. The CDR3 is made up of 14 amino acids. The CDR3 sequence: CASSDGTGWDEQFF. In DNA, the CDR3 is TGTGCCAGCAGTGATGGGACAGGGTGGGATGAGCAGTTCTTC.

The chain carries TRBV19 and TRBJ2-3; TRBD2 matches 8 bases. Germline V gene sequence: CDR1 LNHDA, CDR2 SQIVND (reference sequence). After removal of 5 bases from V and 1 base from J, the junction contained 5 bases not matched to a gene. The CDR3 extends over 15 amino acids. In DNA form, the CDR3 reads TGTGCCAGTAGTCCCCGGGGGGGCGGCACAGATACGCAGTATTTT. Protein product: CASSPRGGGTDTQYF.